This entry lists 13 T cell receptor beta chains sequenced from one sample in a study of identical twins. TCRdb passed the 5' RACE reads through MiXCR, listing each CDR3 protein once. The sample includes roughly 1.6 million distinct CDR3 sequences, 25% to 35% of them seen just once. Sequencing was performed on cord blood. Source of these receptors: a newborn girl in good health.

Of note for this clonotype: Since a much larger clone is just one base distant, this may be a read error. The chain employs TRBV5-6 and TRBJ2-6; D is undetermined. Germline values: CDR1 SGHDT, CDR2 YYEEEE. The CDR3 length is 15 residues. V lost 5 bases to trimming and J lost 0 bases, with 9 bases between them. CDR3 amino acids: CASRLRTSGANVLTF. CDR3 in DNA: TGTGCCAGCAGACTACGGACCTCTGGGGCCAACGTCCTGACTTTC.

This clonotype was counted between two and nine times. The gene calls are TRBV7-2 and TRBJ2-1; 13 bases are shared with TRBD2. The junction had 7 bases not matched to a gene; V was cut back by 5 bases and J by 9 bases. The CDR3 loop spans 15 amino acids. Per germline, CDR1 SGHTA and CDR2 FQGNSA. CDR3 loop: CASSHQTSGRFEQFF. The DNA for the CDR3 is TGTGCCAGCAGCCACCAGACTAGCGGGAGGTTTGAGCAGTTCTTC.

The gene calls are TRBV9 and TRBJ2-1; TRBD2 agrees at 9 bases. Germline assignment: CDR1 SGDLS and CDR2 YYNGEE. The V segment lost 0 bases and the J segment 5 bases; nucleotides outside the gene matches: 6. The CDR3 has 16 residues. The CDR3 DNA follows: TGTGCCAGCAGCGTAGTGGGTAGCGGGGGCCACAATGAGCAGTTCTTC. This encodes CASSVVGSGGHNEQFF.

This clonotype was observed a handful of times. One junction end does not reproduce the germline sequence, and a read error may be involved. The CDR3 region is CATSDPTQETQYF. Here the CDR3 DNA reads TGTGCTACCAGTGATCCCACCCAAGAGACCCAGTACTTC. The chain couples TRBV24-1 to TRBJ2-5; D gene ambiguous. Germline CDR1 and CDR2: KGHDR and SFDVKD. The CDR3 has 13 residues.

This chain uses TRBV6-1 with TRBJ2-1, with TRBD2 as a possible D gene (6 bases). Trimming shortened V by 8 bases and J by 0 bases, and 11 bases separated the two germline ends. The CDR3 totals 14 residues. Germline-derived CDR1 and CDR2 are MNHNS and SASEGT. CDR3 sequence reads: CASSTSRSYNEQFF. DNA for the CDR3: TGTGCCAGCTCCACTAGCCGCTCCTACAATGAGCAGTTCTTC.

In the case of this clonotype: A read error is possible here, since a much larger clone lies one base away. The rearrangement joins TRBV12-3 or TRBV12-4 to TRBJ1-5; D possibly corresponds to TRBD1 (6 bases). The V end was cut by 7 bases, the J end by 5 bases, with 18 bases between. CDR3 length: 15 residues. In DNA, the CDR3 is TGTGCCAGCAATCCCGCGGACAGAATAGATCAGCCCCAGCATTTT. Encoded protein: CASNPADRIDQPQHF.

This clonotype was counted only a few times. The chain employs TRBV12-3 or TRBV12-4 and TRBJ2-3, with no clear D. V dropped 5 bases and J dropped 6 bases, with 18 bases sitting between them. The CDR3 is 15 residues long. CDR3 amino acids: CASSPGTTPRDTQYF. CDR3 in DNA: TGTGCCAGCAGTCCCGGCACTACCCCTCGGGATACGCAGTATTTT.

This clonotype has only a few counts. The chain combines TRBV27 with TRBJ2-3; 11 bases line up with TRBD1. The CDR3 is 15 residues long. CDR1 and CDR2 (germline): MNHEY, SMNVEV (reference sequence). The trim removed 6 bases at V and 5 bases at J, leaving 7 bases unmatched. CDR3 coding DNA: TGTGCCAGCAGGAAACCGGGACAGGGGGGAGATACGCAGTATTTT. This sequence encodes CASRKPGQGGDTQYF.

The V gene is TRBV27, the J gene TRBJ1-2; D remains unclear. Trimming took off 2 bases at V and 6 bases at J, with 10 bases between the two ends. Per germline, CDR1 MNHEY and CDR2 SMNVEV (reference sequence). The CDR3 sequence is 13 residues long. The CDR3 sequence is CASSLMWGDGYTF. In DNA, the CDR3 is TGTGCCAGCAGTTTAATGTGGGGAGATGGCTACACCTTC.

As concerns this clonotype: One end of the junction is discordant with germline, which a read error may explain. CDR3 loop: CASSLGLLRGGHTF. CDR3 coding DNA: TGTGCCAGCAGTTTAGGTCTACTCCGGGGTGGCCACACCTTC. The chain joins TRBV28 to TRBJ1-2, with D uncertain. The germline V gene has CDR1 MDHEN and CDR2 SYDVKM. This CDR3 spans 14 amino acids.

This clonotype came up a few times. V usage is TRBV7-9 and J usage is TRBJ1-1, with 7 bases identical to TRBD1. CDR3 length: 14 amino acids. Germline loops: CDR1 SEHNR, CDR2 FQNEAQ (reference sequence). V shed 2 bases, J shed 7 bases, and the junction held 7 bases outside the gene matches. CDR3 DNA sequence: TGTGCCAGCAGCTTAAAAGGGGGCGGGGGTGAAGCTTTCTTT. As protein: CASSLKGGGGEAFF.

This clonotype was counted at least ten times. V gene TRBV29-1 combines with J gene TRBJ2-7; D is ambiguous. Trimming stripped 5 bases from V and 3 bases from J, with 14 bases between. This CDR3 has 13 residues. Germline CDR1 SQVTM, CDR2 ANQGSEA. The CDR3 is CSVPGSGNYEQYF. CDR3 nucleotide sequence: TGCAGCGTTCCAGGATCGGGTAACTACGAGCAGTACTTC.

Turning to this clonotype: Because it lacks the conserved phenylalanine or tryptophan at the end, this CDR3 is likely a read error. The rearrangement links TRBV5-1 to TRBJ2-7, with D possibly being TRBD1 (5 bases). The V end lost 5 bases, the J end lost 5 bases, and 20 bases lay between the germline ends. CDR1 SGHRS and CDR2 YFSETQ come from the germline V gene. The CDR3 contains 15 residues. This CDR3 reads CASSFSAGRFHEQYL. CDR3 bases: TGCGCCAGCAGTTTCTCGGCAGGGCGCTTCCACGAGCAGTACTTA.